One sample yielded the 13 T cell receptor beta chains listed below, sequenced in a study of human T cells and chemical hapten exposure. The time point: patch test 1, 2 weeks after DPC sensitization. Sample treatment: therapeutic diphenylcyclopropenone sensitization with weekly scalp DPC. In TCRdb, the RACE reads were re-called with MiXCR into one record per CDR3 protein. Of around 380,000 distinct CDR3 sequences listed, approximately 5% are singletons. The sequencing here drew on whole blood, taken in connection with sensitization to the hapten diphenylcyclopropenone (DPC). These receptors were collected from a woman between 45 and 60 years old with alopecia areata. Some clones in this sample may be carry-over from other donors' samples.

This clonotype came up many times. The chain uses TRBV13 and TRBJ2-2; a possible D gene is TRBD1 (5 bases). V lost 5 bases and J lost 2, with 9 bases in between. The CDR3 runs to 14 residues. Germline V gene data show CDR1 as PRHDT and CDR2 as FYEKMQ (reference sequence). CDR3 bases: TGTGCCAGCAGCCCCGGACACAACACCGGGGAGCTGTTTTTT. Translation gives CASSPGHNTGELFF.

The gene calls are TRBV6-2 or TRBV6-3 and TRBJ2-1; the match to TRBD2 covers 13 bases. The trim removed 5 bases at V and 0 bases at J, leaving 7 bases unmatched. CDR1 is MNHEY and CDR2 is SVGEGT in the germline V gene. CDR3 length: 18 amino acids. CDR3: CASSNVWTSGSSYNEQFF. CDR3 nucleotide sequence: TGTGCCAGCAGTAACGTCTGGACTAGCGGGAGCTCCTACAATGAGCAGTTCTTC.

This clonotype was counted between two and nine times. V usage is TRBV5-5 and J usage is TRBJ2-7; either TRBD1 or TRBD2 may fit D (6 bases each). CDR1 is SGHKS, CDR2 YYEKEE, per germline (reference sequence). Trimming shortened V by 4 bases and J by 5 bases, and 19 bases separated the two germline ends. The CDR3 is made up of 15 amino acids. CDR3 loop: CASSRGPGGRDEQYF. The CDR3 DNA sequence: TGTGCCAGCAGCCGGGGGCCTGGCGGCCGGGACGAGCAGTACTTC.

The table lists this clonotype with many counts. The chain combines TRBV18 with TRBJ1-1, with 7 bases that match TRBD1. The germline V gene has CDR1 KGHSH and CDR2 LQKENI. CDR3 length: 15 amino acids. The ends lost 4 bases at V and 1 base at J; junction bases unmatched: 6. CDR3 protein: CASSQSGQENTEAFF. The CDR3 DNA reads as TGTGCCAGCTCACAATCAGGACAGGAGAACACTGAAGCTTTCTTT.

This clonotype appeared many times. The chain has TRBV20-1 and TRBJ1-6; D is possibly TRBD1 (6 bases). Germline lookup yields CDR1 DFQATT and CDR2 SNEGSKA (reference sequence). The V end was cut by 3 bases, the J end by 11 bases, with 11 bases between. The CDR3 totals 12 residues. The CDR3, as DNA: TGCAGTGCTAGTCCGGGGGCCACACCCCTCCACTTT. Its protein is CSASPGATPLHF.

This clonotype was recorded many times. The chain has TRBV12-3 or TRBV12-4 and TRBJ2-7; D may be TRBD2 (6 bases). Trimming took off 5 bases at V and 0 bases at J, with 14 bases between the two ends. The CDR3 covers 15 residues. The CDR3 DNA reads TGTGCCAGCAGTCGTACTAACGGGGGCTCCTACGAGCAGTACTTC. Translated: CASSRTNGGSYEQYF.

This rearrangement joins TRBV5-1 to TRBJ2-3, with 7 bases aligning to TRBD2. This CDR3 is built from 16 residues. Germline CDR1 SGHRS, CDR2 YFSETQ. V was pared by 3 bases and J by 5 bases, with 12 bases of the junction left unmatched. This CDR3 reads CASSSPDLPGGDTQYF. CDR3 in DNA: TGCGCCAGCAGCTCACCGGACTTACCGGGAGGAGATACGCAGTATTTT.

This clonotype was seen a handful of times. The gene calls are TRBV30 and TRBJ2-3; D not certain. Germline values: CDR1 GTSNPN, CDR2 SVGIG (reference sequence). The V gene lost 1 base and the J gene lost 0 bases, with 8 bases spanning the gap. The CDR3 consists of 14 residues. CDR3 DNA sequence: TGTGCCTGGAGTGGAGGTACAAGCACAGATACGCAGTATTTT. Its translation: CAWSGGTSTDTQYF.

This clonotype appeared many times. This chain connects TRBV4-3 to TRBJ1-3; 8 nucleotides align to TRBD1. This CDR3 has 15 residues. CDR1 LGHNA and CDR2 YSLEER come from the germline V gene. With V trimmed by 4 bases and J by 4 bases, 6 bases remained unmatched. The CDR3 protein is CASSPGTGGGNTIYF. The CDR3 DNA reads TGCGCCAGCAGCCCGGGGACAGGAGGCGGAAACACCATATATTTT.

This clonotype was counted ten times or more. The chain uses TRBV28 and TRBJ1-1; tentative D call: TRBD1 (6 bases). The CDR3 is 15 residues long. Germline CDR1 reads MDHEN; CDR2 reads SYDVKM. V was clipped by 9 bases and J by 1 base, with 18 bases between them. This chain's CDR3 is CASPGGTIWNTEAFF. DNA for the CDR3: TGTGCCAGTCCCGGGGGGACAATATGGAACACTGAAGCTTTCTTT.

About this clonotype: Being one base from a much bigger clone, this may be a read error. The V call is TRBV20-1, the J call TRBJ1-2; D gene unclear. Trimming shortened V by 4 bases and J by 6 bases, and 12 bases separated the two germline ends. CDR3 length equals 12 residues. CDR1 and CDR2 from the germline V gene are DFQATT and SNEGSKA (reference sequence). The CDR3 DNA reads TGCAGTGCTAAGGGAGTTTCGCATGGCTACACCTTC. It codes for CSAKGVSHGYTF.

The chain uses TRBV6-5 and TRBJ2-5, with 13 nucleotides matching TRBD2. CDR3 length: 16 amino acids. Looked up from germline, CDR1 is MNHEY and CDR2 is SVGAGI. J gave up 5 bases and V 0 bases, and 3 bases lay outside the gene matches. The DNA of the CDR3 is TGTGCCAGCAGTTACTCGACTAGCGGGGGGATCGAGACCCAGTACTTC. This encodes CASSYSTSGGIETQYF.

Ten or more counts support this clonotype. This sequence joins TRBV7-2 and TRBJ2-7, with D unclear. This CDR3 has 12 residues. Germline V lookup: CDR1 SGHTA, CDR2 FQGNSA. Deletions cut 5 bases from V and 4 bases from J, with 9 bases between. CDR3 DNA: TGTGCCAGCAGCCTGTACGGTTACGAGCAGTACTTC. It codes for CASSLYGYEQYF.